These 17 T cell receptor beta chains came from one sample sequenced in a study of blood T cell repertoires in COVID-19. Libraries were prepared by immunoSEQ multiplex PCR; TCRdb keeps only in-frame clonotypes and omits some of them. The table lists 140,000 to 150,000 clones, approximately 80% of them singletons. The sequencing input was peripheral blood. All receptors come from a man between 60 and 75 years old with active or convalescent COVID-19.

This clone was seen more than once but under ten times. Other nucleotide sequences in the sample specify the same CDR3. The chain uses TRBV19 and TRBJ1-2; unclear D gene. V was shortened by 5 bases and J by 2 bases, with 6 bases between the two germline ends. CDR1 and CDR2 from the germline V gene are LNHDA and SQIVND (reference sequence). This CDR3 spans 12 amino acids. This CDR3 is CASSSGNYGYTF. The CDR3 nucleotides read TGTGCCAGTAGTTCGGGGAACTATGGCTACACCTTC.

The chain couples TRBV19 to TRBJ1-1; D remains ambiguous. From germline, CDR1 is LNHDA and CDR2 SQIVND (reference sequence). CDR3 size: 12 residues. V shed 5 bases and J shed 1 base, with 5 bases lying between them. The CDR3 DNA is TGTGCCAGTAGTCGGGGGAACACTGAAGCTTTCTTT. Its translation is CASSRGNTEAFF. Full variable domain (remainder filled in from reference TRBV19 and TRBJ1-1): DGGITQSPKYLFRKEGQNVTLSCEQNLNHDAMYWYRQDPGQGLRLIYYSQIVNDFQKGDIAEGYSVSREKKESFPLTVTSAQKNPTAFYLCASSRGNTEAFFGQGTRLTVV.

This clone was observed once. The chain uses TRBV7-9 and TRBJ2-3; D is possibly TRBD2 (5 bases). Germline values: CDR1 SEHNR, CDR2 FQNEAQ (reference sequence). V was shortened by 5 bases and J by 2 bases, with 5 bases between the two germline ends. The CDR3 covers 12 residues. CDR3 protein: CASSGLTDTQYF. DNA for the CDR3: TGTGCCAGCAGCGGACTCACAGATACGCAGTATTTT.

This clone showed up just once. This chain links TRBV3-1 (or the pseudogene TRBV3-2) with TRBJ2-7, with 7 bases aligning to TRBD1. From germline, CDR1 is LGHDT and CDR2 YNNKEL (reference sequence). The CDR3 is made up of 14 amino acids. The V segment lost 4 bases and the J segment 4 bases; nucleotides outside the gene matches: 7. CDR3 sequence: CASSPTGVWYEQYF. DNA for the CDR3: TGTGCCAGCAGCCCAACAGGGGTCTGGTACGAGCAGTACTTC.

This chain connects TRBV11-3 to TRBJ2-7; D remains ambiguous. Trimming took 1 base from V and 7 from J, leaving 8 bases between them. The CDR3 length is 12 residues. The germline CDR1 and CDR2 sequences are SGHNT and YENEEA. The chain's CDR3 is CASSLGRREQYF. As DNA, the CDR3 is TGTGCCAGCAGCTTAGGTCGGCGGGAGCAGTACTTC.

Ten or more counts support this clone. The chain couples TRBV27 to TRBJ1-2; TRBD1 might be the D (5 bases). Germline V gene lookup returns CDR1 MNHEY and CDR2 SMNVEV (reference sequence). This CDR3 comprises 16 residues. The V end was cut by 4 bases, the J end by 8 bases, with 23 bases between. The CDR3 region has the DNA TGTGCCAGCAGTTCCAACACCCTCCCGACCCGACAGGGCTACACCTTC. This encodes CASSSNTLPTRQGYTF.

Details on this clone: Other DNA variants within this sample encode the same CDR3. V is TRBV6-5 and J is TRBJ1-1; 9 positions match TRBD1. V lost 2 bases, J lost 5 bases, and 6 bases stayed unmatched. Looked up from germline, CDR1 is MNHEY and CDR2 is SVGAGI. The CDR3 consists of 15 residues. The CDR3 here is CASSYGTGKSTEAFF. The CDR3 region has the DNA TGTGCCAGCAGTTACGGGACAGGGAAAAGTACTGAAGCTTTCTTT.

This chain links TRBV19 with TRBJ2-5; TRBD1 agrees at 9 bases. Germline V gene data show CDR1 as LNHDA and CDR2 as SQIVND (reference sequence). J gave up 4 bases and V 5 bases, and 20 bases lay outside the gene matches. The CDR3 loop spans 19 amino acids. CDR3 loop: CASSSGADRGSLSGETQYF. For the CDR3, the DNA is TGTGCCAGTAGTTCGGGGGCCGACAGGGGGTCATTAAGTGGAGAGACCCAGTACTTC.

The chain couples TRBV7-2 to TRBJ2-3, with D possibly matching TRBD2 (6 bases). With 1 base removed from V and 5 bases from J, the gap between germline ends came to 10 bases. The CDR3 contains 14 residues. The germline gives CDR1 SGHTA, CDR2 FQGNSA. This CDR3 reads CASSLDGRRDTQYF. Written as DNA, the CDR3 is TGTGCCAGCAGCTTAGACGGGAGAAGAGATACGCAGTATTTT.

The rearrangement uses TRBV24-1 and TRBJ2-1, with 10 bases that match TRBD2. CDR3 length: 15 amino acids. V dropped 3 bases and J dropped 9; count of bases not matched to a gene: 7. Per germline, CDR1 KGHDR and CDR2 SFDVKD. Here the CDR3 DNA reads TGTGCCACCAGTGATCCAGCGGGAGGGCCCCCTGAGCAGTTCTTC. It is translated as CATSDPAGGPPEQFF.

The chain has TRBV9 and TRBJ2-3, with TRBD2 as a possible D gene (5 bases). CDR3 length: 17 amino acids. V lost 4 bases and J 4 bases, leaving 22 bases between the germline ends. Germline V gene data show CDR1 as SGDLS and CDR2 as YYNGEE. The DNA for the CDR3 is TGTGCCAGCAGCTCTGGTATGATTTCGGTGGAGGCAGATACGCAGTATTTT. It is translated as CASSSGMISVEADTQYF.

V gene TRBV4-2 combines with J gene TRBJ1-1, with D possibly TRBD1 on 5 matching bases. The CDR3 runs to 13 residues. V was pared by 0 bases and J by 11 bases, with 13 bases between. The germline CDR1 and CDR2 sequences are LGHNA and YNFKEQ. CDR3 bases: TGTGCCAGCAGCCAAGATAGGAGGGGTGGGGCTTTCTTT. It is translated as CASSQDRRGGAFF.

This clone was counted a single time. The chain joins TRBV18 to TRBJ1-3; TRBD1 is a possible D gene (6 bases). V lost 8 bases, J lost 2 bases, and 10 bases lay in between. Germline V gives CDR1 KGHSH, CDR2 LQKENI. The CDR3 loop spans 13 amino acids. CDR3 protein: CASLEGAGNTIYF. For the CDR3, the DNA is TGTGCCAGCCTCGAGGGGGCTGGAAACACCATATATTTT. The whole variable domain, filled in from reference TRBV18 and TRBJ1-3, reads NAGVMQNPRHLVRRRGQEARLRCSPMKGHSHVYWYRQLPEEGLKFMVYLQKENIIDESGMPKERFSAEFPKEGPSILRIQQVVRGDSAAYFCASLEGAGNTIYFGEGSWLTVV.

To note about this clone: The sample has other DNA sequences that encode this CDR3 too. The gene calls are TRBV3-1 (or the pseudogene TRBV3-2) and TRBJ1-1; no clear D. The CDR3 totals 13 residues. Deletions cut 1 base from V and 4 bases from J, with 7 bases between. CDR1 is LGHDT and CDR2 is YNNKEL in the germline V gene (reference sequence). CDR3: CASSQGGSTEAFF. The CDR3 DNA reads TGTGCCAGCAGCCAAGGCGGCAGCACTGAAGCTTTCTTT.

V usage is TRBV27 and J usage is TRBJ2-1; 7 bases match TRBD2. CDR3 length equals 12 residues. Germline CDR1 reads MNHEY; CDR2 reads SMNVEV (reference sequence). Trimming cost V 4 bases and J 12 bases; bases outside gene matches: 6. As DNA, the CDR3 is TGTGCCAGCAGTTCCGCAGCGGGGCCGCAGTTCTTC. It is translated as CASSSAAGPQFF.

The CDR3 DNA follows: TGTGCCGCGAGGGTCACAGGGGGCGGCGAGCAGTACTTC. It specifies CAARVTGGGEQYF. V and J are TRBV28 and TRBJ2-7, with 9 positions matching TRBD1. Losses at the gene ends were 11 bases for V and 6 bases for J; bases not matched to a gene: 11. Looked up from germline, CDR1 is MDHEN and CDR2 is SYDVKM. The CDR3 is made up of 13 amino acids.

The V and J genes are TRBV7-8 and TRBJ2-1; D unclear. The CDR3 is made up of 12 amino acids. CDR1 SGHVS and CDR2 FQNEAQ come from the germline V gene. V was pared by 5 bases and J by 8 bases, with 10 bases between. The CDR3 protein is CASSPSEYEQFF. CDR3 DNA sequence: TGTGCCAGCAGCCCTTCCGAGTATGAGCAGTTCTTC. Combining the CDR3 with reference TRBV7-8 and TRBJ2-1 gives the whole variable domain GAGVSQSPRYKVAKRGQDVALRCDPISGHVSLFWYQQALGQGPEFLTYFQNEAQLDKSGLPSDRFFAERPEGSVSTLKIQRTQQEDSAVYLCASSPSEYEQFFGPGTRLTVL.